These 23 T cell receptor beta chains were all obtained from the same sample, sequenced in a study of OX40 agonist ivuxolimab in advanced cancers. Generated by immunoSEQ multiplex PCR, the TCRdb table keeps only in-frame clones and is missing some. In the table there are approximately 79,000 clones, 85% to 90% of which are singletons. Source: CD4+ or CD8+ T cells sorted from blood, taken in a trial of the OX40 agonist ivuxolimab. Source of these receptors: an adult with an advanced solid tumor such as melanoma, head and neck, liver or kidney cancer.

This rearrangement joins TRBV5-6 to TRBJ1-1; 8 nucleotides align to TRBD1. V lost 7 bases to trimming and J lost 1 base; unmatched junction nucleotides: 9. Germline V gene sequence: CDR1 SGHDT, CDR2 YYEEEE. This CDR3 has 15 residues. CDR3 DNA sequence: TGTGCCAGCTCTGCCCTGGACAGGGCGAACACTGAAGCTTTCTTT. This encodes CASSALDRANTEAFF.

The sample holds a few counts of this clone. This chain connects TRBV14 to TRBJ2-5; TRBD2 is a possible D gene (5 bases). Germline V gene sequence: CDR1 SGHDN, CDR2 FVKESK. This CDR3 contains 15 residues. Trimming took 1 base from V and 5 from J, leaving 14 bases between them. As DNA, the CDR3 is TGTGCCAGCAGCCAAGGTGTGAGGGATGGGGAGACCCAGTACTTC. Amino acids: CASSQGVRDGETQYF.

V gene TRBV5-1 combines with J gene TRBJ2-7, with TRBD1 as a possible D gene (6 bases). Deletions cut 4 bases from V and 2 bases from J, with 10 bases between. Germline CDR1 SGHRS, CDR2 YFSETQ. The CDR3 extends over 13 amino acids. DNA for the CDR3: TGCGCCAGCAGCGTGGACAGAACCTACGAGCAGTACTTC. Protein product: CASSVDRTYEQYF.

The chain has TRBV6-5 and TRBJ2-2; D possibly corresponds to TRBD1 (5 bases). Germline V lookup: CDR1 MNHEY, CDR2 SVGAGI. The CDR3 length is 16 residues. Between the trimmed V and J ends, which lost 4 bases and 5 bases, there was a span of 17 bases. The CDR3 protein is CASSSSGYRQTGELFF. CDR3 sequence (DNA): TGTGCCAGCAGTTCGTCAGGTTATCGACAGACCGGGGAGCTGTTTTTT.

This sequence joins TRBV7-2 and TRBJ2-1; 9 bases are a match to TRBD2. Trimming cost V 1 base and J 7 bases; bases outside gene matches: 8. The CDR3 totals 16 residues. Germline V gene lookup returns CDR1 SGHTA and CDR2 FQGNSA. The CDR3 region has the DNA TGTGCCAGCAGCTTAGTCAGGCTAGCGGGGTTGAATGAGCAGTTCTTC. It is translated as CASSLVRLAGLNEQFF.

The J gene is TRBJ2-2, the V gene TRBV19; D is unclear. V was shortened by 8 bases and J by 3 bases, with 13 bases between the two germline ends. Germline lookup yields CDR1 LNHDA and CDR2 SQIVND (reference sequence). The CDR3 covers 14 residues. The chain's CDR3 is CASFPGQDTGELFF. The DNA of the CDR3 is TGTGCCAGTTTCCCTGGGCAGGACACCGGGGAGCTGTTTTTT.

The J gene is TRBJ1-5, the V gene TRBV6-6, with 7 bases aligning to TRBD1. The CDR3 has 16 residues. V was clipped by 0 bases and J by 5 bases; unmatched bases: 7. Germline CDR1 reads MNHNY; CDR2 reads SVGAGI (reference sequence). The CDR3: CASSYSQGGSHQPQHF. The CDR3 DNA sequence: TGTGCCAGCAGTTACTCCCAGGGGGGGTCTCATCAGCCCCAGCATTTT.

The J gene is TRBJ1-5, the V gene TRBV27; 7 nucleotides align to TRBD1. From germline, CDR1 is MNHEY and CDR2 SMNVEV (reference sequence). This CDR3 is 16 amino acids long. V shed 3 bases, J shed 3 bases, and the junction held 8 bases outside the gene matches. The CDR3, as DNA: TGTGCCAGCAGTTTCTTAAGGGACAGAGTCAATCAGCCCCAGCATTTT. Amino acid sequence: CASSFLRDRVNQPQHF.

The rearrangement links TRBV10-3 to TRBJ2-2; 9 bases match TRBD2. The V and J ends lost 10 bases and 5 bases, in that order; junction bases with no gene match: 8. The CDR3 is 14 residues long. CDR1 is ENHRY and CDR2 is SYGVKD in the germline V gene. CDR3 DNA: TGTGCCACCCTCGCGGGGGGGGTGACCGGGGAGCTGTTTTTT. It is translated as CATLAGGVTGELFF.

This clone was seen just once. This rearrangement joins TRBV5-4 to TRBJ1-1; 8 bases align to TRBD1. V was pared by 0 bases and J by 7 bases, with 11 bases of the junction left unmatched. The CDR3 is made up of 16 amino acids. Germline values: CDR1 SGHNT, CDR2 YYREEE (reference sequence). The CDR3 region is CASSLAKDRGRGEAFF. The CDR3 DNA reads as TGTGCCAGCAGCTTGGCCAAAGACAGGGGCAGGGGTGAAGCTTTCTTT. Full variable domain (missing parts from reference TRBV5-4 and TRBJ1-1): ETGVTQSPTHLIKTRGQQVTLRCSSQSGHNTVSWYQQALGQGPQFIFQYYREEENGRGNFPPRFSGLQFPNYSSELNVNALELDDSALYLCASSLAKDRGRGEAFFGQGTRLTVV.

V usage is TRBV14 and J usage is TRBJ1-5; D may be TRBD1 (5 bases). The CDR3 runs 13 residues. Germline loops: CDR1 SGHDN, CDR2 FVKESK. V was shortened by 1 base and J by 10 bases, with 11 bases between the two germline ends. In nucleotides, the CDR3 is TGTGCCAGCAGCCAAGTCGGGGGAAGCCCCCAGCATTTT. Translation: CASSQVGGSPQHF. The full variable domain, its missing parts supplied by reference TRBV14 and TRBJ1-5, is EAGVTQFPSHSVIEKGQTVTLRCDPISGHDNLYWYRRVMGKEIKFLLHFVKESKQDESGMPNNRFLAERTGGTYSTLKVQPAELEDSGVYFCASSQVGGSPQHFGDGTRLSIL.

The chain joins TRBV6-1 to TRBJ1-3; D is unclear. Germline loops: CDR1 MNHNS, CDR2 SASEGT. Trimming cost V 7 bases and J 2 bases, with 12 bases left between them. CDR3 length equals 14 residues. The CDR3 DNA reads TGTGCCAGCACCGGGAGTACTACTGGAAACACCATATATTTT. Translation: CASTGSTTGNTIYF.

The rearrangement joins TRBV12-5 to TRBJ2-3; TRBD2 might be the D (6 bases). The length of the CDR3 is 18 residues. Germline V gene data show CDR1 as LGHNT and CDR2 as FRNRAP. Trimming removed 6 bases from V and 5 bases from J, with 27 bases in between. The DNA of the CDR3 is TGTGCTAGTGGCACCCGGGAACTGATAGGAGGGAGAGTAGATACGCAGTATTTT. Translated: CASGTRELIGGRVDTQYF. The complete variable domain, with remaining parts taken from reference TRBV12-5 and TRBJ2-3, reads DARVTQTPRHKVTEMGQEVTMRCQPILGHNTVFWYRQTMMQGLELLAYFRNRAPLDDSGMPKDRFSAEMPDATLATLKIQPSEPRDSAVYFCASGTRELIGGRVDTQYFGPGTRLTVL.

The chain employs TRBV7-6 and TRBJ2-7; a possible D gene is TRBD1 (5 bases). The V end lost 5 bases, the J end lost 4 bases, and 12 bases lay between the germline ends. The length of the CDR3 is 13 residues. CDR1 and CDR2 (germline): SGHVS, FNYEAQ. The CDR3: CASSTLQEYEQYF. The CDR3 DNA reads as TGTGCCAGCAGCACTTTACAGGAGTACGAGCAGTACTTC.

This chain uses TRBV29-1 with TRBJ1-4; 8 positions match TRBD1. The CDR3 has 15 amino acids. Germline V lookup: CDR1 SQVTM, CDR2 ANQGSEA. V lost 7 bases, J lost 3 bases, and 10 bases stayed unmatched. This CDR3 is CSAGQGSRANEKLFF. The CDR3 region has the DNA TGCAGCGCAGGACAGGGTAGTAGGGCTAATGAAAAACTGTTTTTT.

The chain carries TRBV5-4 and TRBJ1-2; D is unresolved. Germline CDR1 is SGHNT and CDR2 is YYREEE (reference sequence). Trimming took 0 bases from V and 8 from J, leaving 14 bases between them. The length of the CDR3 is 14 residues. In nucleotides, the CDR3 is TGTGCCAGCAGCTTGGCGGCCGTCGGGTACGGCTACACCTTC. Translated, it gives CASSLAAVGYGYTF.

This chain links TRBV11-2 with TRBJ2-4, with D hard to call. This CDR3 is 14 amino acids long. Germline CDR1 SGHAT, CDR2 FQNNGV. With 5 bases removed from V and 0 bases from J, the gap between germline ends came to 8 bases. CDR3 in amino acids: CASSTPTAKNIQYF. CDR3 coding DNA: TGTGCCAGCAGCACCCCTACAGCCAAAAACATTCAGTACTTC.

This chain joins TRBV4-3 and TRBJ2-7, with TRBD2 matching 12 bases. From germline, CDR1 is LGHNA and CDR2 YSLEER. The length of the CDR3 is 15 residues. Trimming removed 4 bases from V and 3 bases from J; junction bases left unmatched: 4. CDR3 nucleotides: TGCGCCAGCAGCCCTGGACTAGCGGGGAACTACGAGCAGTACTTC. This gives the protein CASSPGLAGNYEQYF.

This chain joins TRBV18 and TRBJ2-7; 11 bases align to TRBD2. The CDR3 length is 18 residues. CDR1 and CDR2 (germline): KGHSH, LQKENI. After removal of 2 bases from V and 0 bases from J, the junction contained 9 bases not matched to a gene. The CDR3 DNA is TGTGCCAGCTCACCAATCACTAGCGGGAGTATCAGCTCCTACGAGCAGTACTTC. It codes for CASSPITSGSISSYEQYF.

The rearrangement uses TRBV29-1 and TRBJ2-3; TRBD1 is a possible D gene (5 bases). Germline assignment: CDR1 SQVTM and CDR2 ANQGSEA. Trimming pared 5 bases from V and 1 base from J, leaving 19 bases between. The CDR3 sequence is 16 residues long. The CDR3 nucleotides are TGCAGCGTTCCCAATGGGGCGGCAGTCCGCACAGATACGCAGTATTTT. Translating gives CSVPNGAAVRTDTQYF.

This sequence joins TRBV28 and TRBJ2-7; 12 nucleotides agree with TRBD2. V was pared by 8 bases and J by 2 bases, with 10 bases of the junction left unmatched. The CDR3 loop spans 16 amino acids. Germline V gene lookup returns CDR1 MDHEN and CDR2 SYDVKM. The CDR3 coding sequence is TGTGCCAGCTTTTCTGCTAGCGGGAGGGCCCCCTACGAGCAGTACTTC. Translated: CASFSASGRAPYEQYF.

This chain connects TRBV11-1 to TRBJ2-3, with no clear D. The V end was cut by 7 bases, the J end by 2 bases, with 7 bases between. Germline CDR1 is SGHAT and CDR2 is FQDESV (reference sequence). This CDR3 is built from 12 residues. The CDR3 nucleotides are TGTGCCAGCAAAGACCACACAGATACGCAGTATTTT. Its translation: CASKDHTDTQYF.

This chain connects TRBV2 to TRBJ1-5, with 7 positions matching TRBD1. CDR1 SNHLY and CDR2 FYNNEI come from the germline V gene. The CDR3 spans 16 residues. V shed 9 bases, J shed 0 bases, and the junction held 11 bases outside the gene matches. The CDR3 region is CASRAPTGNSNQPQHF. The CDR3 nucleotides are TGTGCCAGTCGGGCCCCGACAGGGAATAGCAATCAGCCCCAGCATTTT. The complete variable domain, with remaining parts taken from reference TRBV2 and TRBJ1-5, reads EPEVTQTPSHQVTQMGQEVILRCVPISNHLYFYWYRQILGQKVEFLVSFYNNEISEKSEIFDDQFSVERPDGSNFTLKIRSTKLEDSAMYFCASRAPTGNSNQPQHFGDGTRLSIL.